This T cell receptor beta chain is drawn from a study of shared clonotypes between healthy human individuals (dated by TCRdb to about 2020). Concerning the study at large: The cohort included three men and a couple of women between 18 and 49 years of age. For each donor, CD4 naive and CD4 memory were each run on three plates, CD8 naive on two plates, and CD8 memory on one plate. The study deeply sequenced blood TCR repertoires of five healthy adults to estimate repertoire size and the extent of clonotype sharing between individuals. To increase sequencing depth and limit assay-specific biases, TCR repertoire library preparation and sequencing were carried out by different laboratories using diverse techniques. Between about 0.94 and 8.9 billion PBMCs per donor were obtained by leukapheresis.

Findings and caveats that apply to the study as a whole: Pairwise subsampling indicated that sequencing depth was expected to affect the degree of clonotype sharing among donors. Sharing across several donors was observed for about 5% of naive CD4, about 3.2% of naive CD8, over 2% of memory CD4, and about 0.38% of memory CD8 clonotypes. Sampling was restricted to blood, and TCR repertoires in tissue are likely to differ from TCR repertoires in blood. Even with the large sequencing depth, rarefaction of the sorted-subset datasets indicated that sequencing was incomplete. The genetic and exposure-history diversity represented was limited by the small number of donors. Clonotypes shared by all four sorted-subset donors showed higher generation probabilities than non-shared clonotypes. Estimated clonotype richness was generally larger for naive than for memory subsets.

There are a few counts of this clone. Its antigen target is currently unknown. Base qualities were left out, and no much larger clone turns up one base away. The donors were healthy, HIV-negative adults with no recently reported acute infections or vaccinations. All donors were Caucasian adults living in Nashville, Tennessee, USA. CD4+ T cells were enriched by magnetic negative selection; naive cells were then positively selected on CD45RA, and the negative fraction formed the memory subset. Blood was collected by leukapheresis, and PBMCs were isolated by Ficoll-Histopaque density gradient centrifugation and then cryopreserved in liquid nitrogen vapor phase. Analytical flow cytometry was used to check the purity and quantity of each magnetically sorted T cell population. Genomic DNA was isolated from every sorted fraction and measured by UV absorbance on a Nanodrop 2000c. Using the deep immunoSEQ assay, TCR CDR3 regions were amplified from genomic DNA by multiplex PCR. For each cell subset, the extracted genomic DNA was distributed evenly across all wells of several immunoSEQ 96-well plates, and each plate served as one replicate. Each replicate PCR for sorted subsets received roughly 200 ng genomic DNA, equal to roughly 33,000 T cell genomes. Purified libraries were quantified with a Qubit 3.0 fluorometer, sized on a Bioanalyzer 2100, and re-quantified with the KAPA Library Quantification kit. A separate single-read 150-cycle Illumina NextSeq 550 flow cell was used to sequence each immunoSEQ 96-well plate. The original pipeline was this. Because the immunoSEQ output held only junctional sequences and lacked quality scores, the filtering could not match the filtering applied to full-length reads. Sequences were annotated with PyIR, a Python wrapper for IgBLAST v1.9, using IMGT germline references to assign V/J genes and CDR3. Any read was removed if the V/J assignment was weak (E-value above 1e-6), the CDR3 was missing, or the read contained stop codons, out-of-frame junctions, or ambiguous translated residues. A V3J clonotype was defined by an identical inferred V gene, J gene, and CDR3 amino acid sequence. To compute the percentage overlap between repertoires, the number of shared unique clonotypes was divided by the size of the smaller repertoire. Richness of each repertoire was evaluated using RTK rarefaction, the Chao1 estimator, and Recon v2.1 estimates of unobserved clonotypes. OLGA was used to compute generation probabilities for all TCRbeta clonotypes that the gDNA method yielded from four donors. In TCRdb, the immuneACCESS table is reduced to in-frame sequences with V and J assigned. These tables do not hold every clone; where another copy was compared, an unresolved V gene accounts for under half, and the others remain unexplained. Clonal size and the V and J genes are those of that table, whereas D and trimming came from the DNA. The sample records hundreds of thousands of clones, 55% to 75% of which are singletons. 1.8% of the sample comes from the top ten.

From V the trimming removes 2 bases and from J it removes 4 bases, while the gene matches leave 4 bases of the junction unaccounted for. The CDR3, from cysteine to phenylalanine, totals 14 residues. Kept here is only the CDR3 DNA, which spans 42 bases and is read in frame from base 1. CDR1 and CDR2, per the germline V gene, are MDHEN and SYDVKM. Sequencing was carried out using memory CD4+ T cells sorted from blood. Interpreted using the paper, the cell subset or site label stands for: CD45RA-negative fraction. This TCR came from a young woman in good health. In this chain, TRBV28 is recombined with TRBJ2-5, and TRBD1 matches 7 of the central bases. Read as DNA, the sequence is TGTGCCAGCAGTTTAAGTACAGGGGTAGAGACCCAGTACTTC. Its amino acids are CASSLSTGVETQYF.